What follows is one T cell receptor (beta chain) and its context. Its antigen is unknown. In the PCR, 60 Vbeta and 13 Jbeta primers were used. Generated by immunoSEQ multiplex PCR, the TCRdb table keeps only in-frame clones and is missing some. The sample consists of about 160,000 clones, around 76% of them appearing once. The sample belongs to a study of cytomegalovirus exposure and HLA in healthy donors. Whole-study results and caveats: In vitro work confirmed that a few CMV-associated chains recognize CMV antigens. Upon later analysis, HLA-associated TCR beta chains proved more clonally expanded than other, equally common chains.

The CDR3 is made up of 15 amino acids. CDR1 SEHNR and CDR2 FQNEAQ come from the germline V gene (reference sequence). With 1 base clipped from V and 5 bases from J, the junction kept 4 bases outside the gene matches. The V and J genes are TRBV7-9 and TRBJ2-5; 10 nucleotides match TRBD2. Source material: PBMCs. The TCR was taken from a female donor in good health and CMV-seronegative. The CDR3 spells CASSLGLAGMETQYF. In DNA, the CDR3 is TGTGCCAGCAGCTTAGGACTAGCGGGTATGGAGACCCAGTACTTC.